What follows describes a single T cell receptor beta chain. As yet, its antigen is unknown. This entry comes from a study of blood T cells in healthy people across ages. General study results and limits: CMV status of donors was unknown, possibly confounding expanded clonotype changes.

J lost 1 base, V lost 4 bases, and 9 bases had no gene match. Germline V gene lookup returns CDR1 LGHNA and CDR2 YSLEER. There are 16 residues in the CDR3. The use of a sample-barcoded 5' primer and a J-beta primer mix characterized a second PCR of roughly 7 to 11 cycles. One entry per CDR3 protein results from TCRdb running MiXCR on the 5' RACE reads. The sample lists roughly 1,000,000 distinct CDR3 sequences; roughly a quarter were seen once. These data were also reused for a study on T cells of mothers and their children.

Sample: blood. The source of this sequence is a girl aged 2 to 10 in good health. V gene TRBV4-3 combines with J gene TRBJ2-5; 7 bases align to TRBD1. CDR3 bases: TGCGCCAGCAGCCTTCAGGGGGACGTAGCCCAAGAGACCCAGTACTTC. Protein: CASSLQGDVAQETQYF.